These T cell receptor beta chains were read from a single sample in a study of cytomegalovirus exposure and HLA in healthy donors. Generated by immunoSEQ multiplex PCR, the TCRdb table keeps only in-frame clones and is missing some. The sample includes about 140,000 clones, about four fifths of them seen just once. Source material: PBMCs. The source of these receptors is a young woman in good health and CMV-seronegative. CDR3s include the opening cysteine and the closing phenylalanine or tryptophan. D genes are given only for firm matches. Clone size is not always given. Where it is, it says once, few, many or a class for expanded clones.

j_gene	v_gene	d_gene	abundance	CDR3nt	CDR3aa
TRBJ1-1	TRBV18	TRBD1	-	TGTGCCAGCTCAAACGGACAGGGGTTCAGGGCTGAAGCTTTCTTT	CASSNGQGFRAEAFF
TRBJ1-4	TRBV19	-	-	TGTGCCAGTAGCCTCAGGGGCCTCGCTAATGAAAAACTGTTTTTT	CASSLRGLANEKLFF
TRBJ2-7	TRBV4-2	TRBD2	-	TGTGCCAGCAGCCAATCTAGCGGGGGGGTTGGAGAGCAGTACTTC	CASSQSSGGVGEQYF
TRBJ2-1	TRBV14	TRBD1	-	TGTGCCAGCAGCCCAAACAGGGGGCCACTCTATGAGCAGTTCTTC	CASSPNRGPLYEQFF
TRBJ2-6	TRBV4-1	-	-	TGCGCCAGCAGCCAGGGGTTAGGAGGTCCCATCGGGGCCAACGTCCTGACTTTC	CASSQGLGGPIGANVLTF
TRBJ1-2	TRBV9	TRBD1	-	TGTGCCAGCAGCCGAGATGGCGACAGGGAGGCCTATGGCTACACCTTC	CASSRDGDREAYGYTF
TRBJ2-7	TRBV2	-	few	TGTGCCAGCAGTCTCCTCTACGAGCAGTACTTC	CASSLLYEQYF
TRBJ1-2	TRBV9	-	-	TGTGCCAGCACCCTGGGAGGGGGTTATGGCTACACCTTC	CASTLGGGYGYTF
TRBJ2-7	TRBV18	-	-	TGTGCCAGCTCTAACACCGGGGCCGGGACTGGCGAGCAGTACTTC	CASSNTGAGTGEQYF
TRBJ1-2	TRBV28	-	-	TGTGCCAGCAGTTTCCGGGGTTATGGCTACACCTTC	CASSFRGYGYTF
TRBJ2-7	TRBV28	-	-	TGTGCCAGCAGTTCCCCGGCAGGGCCCTACGAGCAGTACTTC	CASSSPAGPYEQYF
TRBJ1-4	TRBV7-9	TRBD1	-	TGTGCCAGCAGCCGGGACAGGGAGAATGAAAAACTGTTTTTT	CASSRDRENEKLFF
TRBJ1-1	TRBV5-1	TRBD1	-	TGCGCCAGCAGCCGGCTGGGACAGGGGGCTATGAACACTGAAGCTTTCTTT	CASSRLGQGAMNTEAFF
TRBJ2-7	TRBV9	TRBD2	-	TGTGCCAGCAGCGCCGAAGTCGGACTAGCGGGTAAGGGTGTCGAGCAGTACTTC	CASSAEVGLAGKGVEQYF
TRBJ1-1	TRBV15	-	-	TGTGCCACCAGCAGGAATAGCGGGGGTAAAGAAAAAGCTTTCTTT	CATSRNSGGKEKAFF
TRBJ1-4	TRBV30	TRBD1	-	TGTGCCTGGAGTGCGGGACAGGTCAATGAAAAACTGTTTTTT	CAWSAGQVNEKLFF
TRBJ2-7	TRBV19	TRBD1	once	TGTGCCAGTAGTATGGCTGAGACAGGGGTCTACGAGCAGTACTTC	CASSMAETGVYEQYF
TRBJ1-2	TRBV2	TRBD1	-	TGTGCCAGCCGAACAGGGGAAGAAGGCTACACCTTC	CASRTGEEGYTF
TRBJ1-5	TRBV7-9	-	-	TGTGCCAGCAGCTACCTAGACGGTCAGCCCCAGCATTTT	CASSYLDGQPQHF
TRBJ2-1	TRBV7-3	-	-	TGTGCCAGCAGCTTGTCCACAGGGAACCACAATGAGCAGTTCTTC	CASSLSTGNHNEQFF
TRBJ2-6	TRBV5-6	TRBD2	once	TGTGCCAGCAGCCCCGGGACTAGCGGGGTAGGGGCCAACGTCCTGACTTTC	CASSPGTSGVGANVLTF
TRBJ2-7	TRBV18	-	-	TGTGCCAGCTTGCGGGACGGCTCCTACGAGCAGTACTTC	CASLRDGSYEQYF
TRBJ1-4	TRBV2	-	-	TGTGCCAGCAGTGAATCCCAGGGAGGAAAACTGTTTTTT	CASSESQGGKLFF
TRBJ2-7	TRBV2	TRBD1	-	TGTGCCAGCAGATCGGGACAGGTGAACTACGAGCAGTACTTC	CASRSGQVNYEQYF
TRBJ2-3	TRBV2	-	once	TGTGCCAGCAGTCAGGGAAGGGTTTTCGCAGATACGCAGTATTTT	CASSQGRVFADTQYF
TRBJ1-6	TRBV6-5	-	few	TGTGCCAGCAGTTACTCTGGGGGCACACCCCTCCACTTT	CASSYSGGTPLHF
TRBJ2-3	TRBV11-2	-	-	TGTGCCAGCAGCCCCCACCTCAGGGATCCCATAGATACGCAGTATTTT	CASSPHLRDPIDTQYF
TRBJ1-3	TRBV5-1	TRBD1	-	TGCGCCAGCAGCTTGACGACAGGGAGTCCCAACACCATATATTTT	CASSLTTGSPNTIYF
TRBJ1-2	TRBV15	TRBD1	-	TGTGCCACCAGCAGGGAACGTGTGATGGGGGACAGGACCTATGGCTACACCTTC	CATSRERVMGDRTYGYTF
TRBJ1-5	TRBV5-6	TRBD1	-	TGTGCCAGCAGCTTGGGACAGGGGACCGTCCAGCCCCAGCATTTT	CASSLGQGTVQPQHF
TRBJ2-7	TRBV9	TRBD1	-	TGTGCCAGCAGCGTCCGGGACAGGGTCTACGAGCAGTACTTC	CASSVRDRVYEQYF
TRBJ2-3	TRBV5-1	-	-	TGCGCCAGCAGCCGACTGGGAGAGAGTACAGATACGCAGTATTTT	CASSRLGESTDTQYF
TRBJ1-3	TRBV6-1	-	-	TGTGCCAGCACCTTGGGCGGGCTCTATGGAAACACCATATATTTT	CASTLGGLYGNTIYF
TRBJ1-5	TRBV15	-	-	TGTGCCACCAGCAGAGCCCCCGGGCAGCCCCAGCATTTT	CATSRAPGQPQHF
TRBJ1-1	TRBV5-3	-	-	TGTGCCAGAAGCTTAGTGGGTACCCACGGGGCTTTCTTT	CARSLVGTHGAFF
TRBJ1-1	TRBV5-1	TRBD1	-	TGCGCCAGCAGCCCCTGGGACAGGGGTAGGACTGAAGCTTTCTTT	CASSPWDRGRTEAFF
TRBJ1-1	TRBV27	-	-	TGTGCCAGCAGTTTAATCGAAGCACGAAACACTGAAGCTTTCTTT	CASSLIEARNTEAFF
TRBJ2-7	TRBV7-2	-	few	TGTGCCAGCACCTCTAGTCGCGGCTACGAGCAGTACTTC	CASTSSRGYEQYF
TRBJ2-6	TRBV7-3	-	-	TGTGCCAGCAGCTTACTTGGGGGGACCCGCTCTGGGGCCAACGTCCTGACTTTC	CASSLLGGTRSGANVLTF
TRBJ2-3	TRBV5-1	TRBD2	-	TGCGCCAGCAGCTTGGTTGCCGGGGGGATAACAGATACGCAGTATTTT	CASSLVAGGITDTQYF
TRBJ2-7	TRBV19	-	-	TGTGCCAGTAGTGGACGACAGGACCCCACCTACGAGCAGTACTTC	CASSGRQDPTYEQYF
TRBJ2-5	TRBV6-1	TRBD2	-	TGTGCCACCCAGGAGCGGGGGAAAGAGACCCAGTACTTC	CATQERGKETQYF
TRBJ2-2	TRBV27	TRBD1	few	TGTGCCAGCAGTCGACAGGGTAACACCGGGGAGCTGTTTTTT	CASSRQGNTGELFF
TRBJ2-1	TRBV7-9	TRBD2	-	TGTGCCAGCAGCTTAAGGAGCGGGGGGGTCGATGAGCAGTTCTTC	CASSLRSGGVDEQFF
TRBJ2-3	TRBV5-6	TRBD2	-	TGTGCCAGCAGCCTCCCGGGACTAGCGGGGGGCCAGACCTCAGATACGCAGTATTTT	CASSLPGLAGGQTSDTQYF
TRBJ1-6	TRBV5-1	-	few	TGCGCCAGCAGCTTGGGGAGCTCCTATAATTCACCCCTCCACTTT	CASSLGSSYNSPLHF
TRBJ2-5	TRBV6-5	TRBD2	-	TGTGCCAGCAGGGCGGGGGGGCTGGAGACCCAGTACTTC	CASRAGGLETQYF
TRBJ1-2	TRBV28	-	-	TGTGCCAGCAGTTTTAAAGGGGAAGGCTACACCTTC	CASSFKGEGYTF
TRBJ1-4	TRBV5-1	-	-	TGCGCCAGCAGTTGGGGCTCGGGTGAAAAACTGTTTTTT	CASSWGSGEKLFF
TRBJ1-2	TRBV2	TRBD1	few	TGTGCCAGCAGGGAGACAGGGTTTGCTAACTATGGCTACACCTTC	CASRETGFANYGYTF
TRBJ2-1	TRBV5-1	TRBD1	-	TGCGCCAGCAGTCTCGAGGGGGCCAGGGGCAATGAGCAGTTCTTC	CASSLEGARGNEQFF